A selection of T cell receptor beta chains follows, all from one sample in a study of blood T cell repertoires in COVID-19. Only in-frame clones appear in the TCRdb table, and some are missing; sequencing was by immunoSEQ multiplex PCR. The table has about 300,000 clones, approximately 90% seen once. Sequencing used peripheral blood. Receptors originate from a woman under 40 with COVID-19, enrolled during active disease. The CDR3 runs from the conserved cysteine through the conserved F or W. D genes are given only for firm matches. Size is stated for part of the rows, as once, few or many counts, or as a class when the clone is expanded.

TRBJ1-4 | TRBV2 | TRBD1 | once | TGTGCCAGCAGGACAACAGGGGGGACTAATGAAAAACTGTTTTTT | CASRTTGGTNEKLFF
TRBJ1-1 | TRBV18 | - | - | TGTGCCAGCTCACAGTCAGAGAACACTGAAGCTTTCTTT | CASSQSENTEAFF
TRBJ1-2 | TRBV7-9 | - | - | TGTGCCACCCAGGAAGGGAGTAACAGTGGCTACACCTTC | CATQEGSNSGYTF
TRBJ1-1 | TRBV5-6 | - | - | TGTGCCAGCAGCTTCCGGGGAGGGAACACTGAAGCTTTCTTT | CASSFRGGNTEAFF
TRBJ1-4 | TRBV5-5 | TRBD1 | few | TGTGCCAGCAGCCCGGGAGGCAGGGGGCAGGAAAAACTGTTTTTT | CASSPGGRGQEKLFF
TRBJ2-3 | TRBV19 | TRBD1 | - | TGTGCCAGTAGTCCCCCGGGACAGGGCACAGATACGCAGTATTTT | CASSPPGQGTDTQYF
TRBJ1-6 | TRBV7-9 | - | - | TGTGCCAGCAGCTTAATAAATACGGCCCTCCACTTT | CASSLINTALHF
TRBJ1-1 | TRBV9 | - | - | TGTGCCAGCAGCGACGCGGGACCGCTGAGAGAAGCTTTCTTT | CASSDAGPLREAFF
TRBJ1-1 | TRBV29-1 | TRBD1 | - | TGCAGCGCAGAGCCGGGACAGGGGGTGAACACTGAAGCTTTCTTT | CSAEPGQGVNTEAFF
TRBJ1-2 | TRBV19 | TRBD1 | - | TGTGCCGTATCCCCCGGGACAGGGAACTATGGCTACACCTTC | CAVSPGTGNYGYTF
TRBJ2-6 | TRBV5-1 | TRBD1 | - | TGCGCCAGCAGCTTGAGGGGGACAGGTTCGTTGGCTGGGGCCAACGTCCTGACTTTC | CASSLRGTGSLAGANVLTF
TRBJ2-1 | TRBV4-1 | TRBD2 | few | TGCGCCAGCAGCCAGGGACTAGCGGGGTTCAATGAGCAGTTCTTC | CASSQGLAGFNEQFF
TRBJ1-1 | TRBV9 | TRBD1 | - | TGTGCCAGCAGCGCCCGTACAGGGGGCACTGAAGCTTTCTTT | CASSARTGGTEAFF
TRBJ1-5 | TRBV6-2/TRBV6-3 | - | - | TGTGCCAGCAGTTACGTCCGGGGCAATCAGCCCCAGCATTTT | CASSYVRGNQPQHF
TRBJ1-6 | TRBV3-1/TRBV3-2 | TRBD1 | - | TGTGCCAGCAGCCCTTGGACAGGGGTTGGGAATTCACCCCTCCACTTT | CASSPWTGVGNSPLHF
TRBJ1-1 | TRBV5-5 | TRBD1 | - | TGTGCCAGCAGCCTGAGACAGGGAGCGGCTGAAGCTTTCTTT | CASSLRQGAAEAFF
TRBJ2-5 | TRBV10-3 | TRBD1 | - | TGTGCCACCCAGGGACAGCCAGAAGAGACCCAGTACTTC | CATQGQPEETQYF
TRBJ1-1 | TRBV11-2 | - | few | TGTGCCAGCAGCCCGGTCCGGAGGAACACTGAAGCTTTCTTT | CASSPVRRNTEAFF
TRBJ1-1 | TRBV27 | - | - | TGTGCCAGCAGTCGATCACAGCTGAACACTGAAGCTTTCTTT | CASSRSQLNTEAFF
TRBJ2-1 | TRBV5-5 | - | - | TGTGCCAGCAGCTTGGTAGGACAGAAATATGAGCAGTTCTTC | CASSLVGQKYEQFF
TRBJ1-5 | TRBV3-1/TRBV3-2 | - | - | TGTGCCAGCAGCCCTACCGCTTCGGGGTATCGTTGGTATCAGCCCCAGCATTTT | CASSPTASGYRWYQPQHF
TRBJ1-2 | TRBV27 | TRBD1 | - | TGTGCCAGCCGGGGACAGGCTTATGGCTACACCTTC | CASRGQAYGYTF
TRBJ2-3 | TRBV5-6 | - | - | TGTGCCAGCAGCTTCGGTCCATGGGGGGAGTTCACAGATACGCAGTATTTT | CASSFGPWGEFTDTQYF
TRBJ1-5 | TRBV14 | - | few | TGTGCCAGCAGCCAAGTATCGAGACTGAACGTTGATAGCAATCAGCCCCAGCATTTT | CASSQVSRLNVDSNQPQHF
TRBJ1-5 | TRBV5-8 | TRBD1 | - | TGTGCCAGCAGCAGAAAGGGACAGGGAGGTCAGCCCCAGCATTTT | CASSRKGQGGQPQHF